Listed below are T cell receptor beta chains from one sample, sequenced in a study of blood T cell repertoires in COVID-19. Sequencing was performed with immunoSEQ multiplex PCR; in TCRdb, only in-frame clones are kept and a portion is missing. The sample includes approximately 210,000 clones, about 86% seen only once; the top ten take less than 3.5%. The sample consisted of peripheral blood. The source is a man in his fifties with active or convalescent COVID-19. CDR3s include the opening cysteine and the closing phenylalanine or tryptophan. A D gene is named only where the DNA matches it firmly. Clone size, where shown, is once, few, many, or a class for clones that have expanded.

J gene	D gene	clone size	V gene	CDR3 protein	CDR3 DNA
TRBJ1-5	TRBD1	.	TRBV4-1	CASSQDIVRGPRQPQHF	TGCGCCAGCAGCCAAGATATTGTCAGGGGGCCTCGACAGCCCCAGCATTTT
TRBJ1-1	.	.	TRBV5-1	CASSFVEGWRNTEAFF	TGCGCCAGCAGCTTCGTGGAGGGATGGCGGAACACTGAAGCTTTCTTT
TRBJ1-2	TRBD1	.	TRBV5-8	CASRLRRTGIVYGYTF	TGTGCCAGCAGGCTGCGGCGGACAGGAATAGTCTATGGCTACACCTTC
TRBJ1-1	TRBD1	.	TRBV9	CASSINRGARDTEAFF	TGTGCCAGCAGCATAAACAGGGGCGCAAGGGACACTGAAGCTTTCTTT
TRBJ1-5	.	.	TRBV6-5	CASRYLRGYEVQPQHF	TGTGCCAGCAGATACTTAAGGGGTTATGAGGTTCAGCCCCAGCATTTT
TRBJ2-3	TRBD2	.	TRBV7-2	CASRRGLAGYTDTQYF	TGTGCCAGCAGGCGTGGACTAGCGGGATACACAGATACGCAGTATTTT
TRBJ2-1	.	.	TRBV5-1	CASNGGGSRNEQFF	TGCGCCAGCAATGGGGGAGGATCACGCAATGAGCAGTTCTTC
TRBJ2-7	.	.	TRBV6-6	CASSSQGQRAYF	TGTGCCAGCAGTTCCCAGGGACAGCGGGCGTACTTC
TRBJ1-1	TRBD1	.	TRBV5-1	CASSLESQGAHTEAFF	TGTGCCAGCAGCTTGGAGTCCCAGGGGGCGCACACTGAAGCTTTCTTT
TRBJ1-1	TRBD1	.	TRBV7-8	CASSFPTGAVRNTEAFF	TGTGCCAGCAGCTTCCCGACAGGGGCGGTTCGGAACACTGAAGCTTTCTTT
TRBJ2-7	.	once	TRBV2	CASTGRVPYEQYF	TGTGCCAGCACGGGCAGGGTCCCCTACGAGCAGTACTTC
TRBJ2-1	TRBD2	.	TRBV5-1	CASSRGLAGASVF	TGCGCCAGCAGCCGGGGACTAGCGGGAGCTAGCGTCTTC
TRBJ1-1	.	.	TRBV21-1	CASSKVIPVMNTEAFF	TGTGCCAGCAGCAAAGTCATACCAGTCATGAACACTGAAGCTTTCTTT
TRBJ1-5	.	.	TRBV7-9	CASSSEGRGNQPQHF	TGTGCCAGCAGCTCGGAGGGCAGGGGCAATCAGCCCCAGCATTTT
TRBJ2-5	TRBD1	once	TRBV27	CASSLAGGFETQYF	TGTGCCAGCAGTTTAGCAGGGGGCTTTGAGACCCAGTACTTC
TRBJ1-1	.	.	TRBV2	CASSDVQGRDPEAFF	TGTGCCAGCAGTGATGTACAGGGAAGGGACCCTGAAGCTTTCTTT
TRBJ2-3	TRBD1	once	TRBV5-4	CASRLRQGMGTDTQYF	TGTGCCAGCAGACTCCGACAGGGGATGGGCACAGATACGCAGTATTTT
TRBJ2-4	TRBD1	.	TRBV7-2	CASRPRTGGNIQYF	TGTGCCAGCAGACCCCGGACAGGGGGGAACATTCAGTACTTC
TRBJ1-5	.	once	TRBV6-1	CASSEHSSSGQPQHF	TGTGCCAGCAGTGAACACTCCTCCTCGGGGCAGCCCCAGCATTTT
TRBJ2-3	TRBD2	.	TRBV11-2	CASSFPWGGVDTDTQYF	TGTGCCAGCAGCTTCCCCTGGGGGGGGGTGGACACAGATACGCAGTATTTT
TRBJ1-2	TRBD1	.	TRBV27	CASSPSRDRSRGTF	TGTGCCAGCAGCCCCAGCCGGGACAGAAGTCGAGGCACCTTC
TRBJ1-6	.	.	TRBV5-1	CASSLDRPDYSPLHF	TGCGCCAGCAGCTTGGACAGGCCGGATTATTCACCCCTCCACTTT
TRBJ1-2	.	.	TRBV2	CASSLQFTPNYGYTF	TGTGCCAGCTCTTTACAGTTTACTCCTAACTATGGCTACACCTTC
TRBJ2-3	TRBD2	few	TRBV19	CASGTSGTDTQYF	TGTGCCAGCGGGACTAGCGGCACAGATACGCAGTATTTT
TRBJ2-5	TRBD1	.	TRBV9	CASSTTGAQETQYF	TGTGCCAGCAGCACTACAGGGGCCCAAGAGACCCAGTACTTC
TRBJ2-4	.	.	TRBV2	CASRRWQVNPRMRIQYF	TGTGCCAGCAGACGATGGCAGGTCAACCCCCGAATGCGCATTCAGTACTTC
TRBJ1-2	TRBD1	once	TRBV5-1	CASSLEQGNGYTF	TGCGCCAGCAGCTTGGAACAGGGGAACGGCTACACCTTC
TRBJ1-6	.	.	TRBV27	CASSLPGVENSPLHF	TGTGCCAGCAGTTTACCAGGGGTAGAGAATTCACCCCTCCACTTT
TRBJ2-7	.	.	TRBV18	CASSPPGAGEQYF	TGTGCCAGCTCACCACCGGGGGCAGGCGAGCAGTACTTC
TRBJ1-1	.	few	TRBV2	CASSEARGWDTEAFF	TGTGCCAGCAGTGAAGCGAGAGGGTGGGACACTGAAGCTTTCTTT
TRBJ1-6	TRBD1	.	TRBV7-2	CASSLIGGLNSPLHF	TGTGCCAGCAGCTTAATAGGGGGCCTTAATTCACCCCTCCACTTT
TRBJ1-6	TRBD1	.	TRBV3-1/TRBV3-2	CASSQIGGNSPLHF	TGTGCCAGCAGCCAAATAGGGGGCAATTCACCCCTCCACTTT
TRBJ1-3	.	few	TRBV6-6	CASSYSSGINGNTIYF	TGTGCCAGCAGTTACTCTTCAGGAATTAACGGAAACACCATATATTTT
TRBJ1-5	.	.	TRBV30	CAWKTGSNQPQHF	TGTGCCTGGAAGACAGGTAGCAATCAGCCCCAGCATTTT
TRBJ2-3	TRBD1	.	TRBV5-4	CASSRPGQGGDTQYF	TGTGCCAGCAGCAGACCGGGACAGGGGGGAGATACGCAGTATTTT
TRBJ2-7	.	.	TRBV7-2	CASSLAGLPYEQYF	TGTGCCAGCAGCTTAGCCGGACTGCCCTACGAGCAGTACTTC